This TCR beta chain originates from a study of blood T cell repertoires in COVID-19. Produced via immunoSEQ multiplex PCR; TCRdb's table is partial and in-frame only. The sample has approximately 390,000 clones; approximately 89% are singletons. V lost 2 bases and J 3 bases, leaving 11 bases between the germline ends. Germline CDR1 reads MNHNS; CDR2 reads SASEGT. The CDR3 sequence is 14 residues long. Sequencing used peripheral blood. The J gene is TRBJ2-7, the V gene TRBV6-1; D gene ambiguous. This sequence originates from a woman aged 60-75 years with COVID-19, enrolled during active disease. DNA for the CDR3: TGTGCCAGCAGTGAATCAGGCAGAATCTACGAGCAGTACTTC. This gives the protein CASSESGRIYEQYF.